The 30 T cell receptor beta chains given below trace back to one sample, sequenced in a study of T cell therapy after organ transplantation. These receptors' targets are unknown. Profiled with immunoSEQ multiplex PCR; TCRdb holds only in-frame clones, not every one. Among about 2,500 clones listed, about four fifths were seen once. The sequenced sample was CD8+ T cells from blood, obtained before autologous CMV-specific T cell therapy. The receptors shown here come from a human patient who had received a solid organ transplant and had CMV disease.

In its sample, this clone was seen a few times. CDR3 in amino acids: CSVEYWGGLGETQYF. CDR3 nucleotide sequence: TGCAGCGTTGAATATTGGGGGGGATTGGGAGAGACCCAGTACTTC. This sequence joins TRBV29-1 and TRBJ2-5; TRBD2 matches 7 bases. Germline V gives CDR1 SQVTM, CDR2 ANQGSEA. The ends lost 2 bases at V and 4 bases at J; junction bases unmatched: 10. The CDR3 covers 15 residues. Together with reference TRBV29-1 and TRBJ2-5, the CDR3 gives the full variable domain: SAVISQKPSRDICQRGTSLTIQCQVDSQVTMMFWYRQQPGQSLTLIATANQGSEATYESGFVIDKFPISRPNLTFSTLTVSNMSPEDSSIYLCSVEYWGGLGETQYFGPGTRLLVL.

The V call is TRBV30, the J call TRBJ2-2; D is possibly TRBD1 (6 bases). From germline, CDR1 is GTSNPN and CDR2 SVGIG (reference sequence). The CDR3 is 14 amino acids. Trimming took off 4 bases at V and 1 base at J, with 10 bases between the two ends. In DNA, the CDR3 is TGTGCCTGGACAAAGGGACAGAACACCGGGGAGCTGTTTTTT. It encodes CAWTKGQNTGELFF.

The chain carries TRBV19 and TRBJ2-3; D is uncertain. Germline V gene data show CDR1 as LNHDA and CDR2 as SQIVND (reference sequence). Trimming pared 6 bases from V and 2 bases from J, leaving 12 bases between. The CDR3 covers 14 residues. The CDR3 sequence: CASSLRHYTDTQYF. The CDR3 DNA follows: TGTGCCAGTAGCCTTCGACATTACACAGATACGCAGTATTTT.

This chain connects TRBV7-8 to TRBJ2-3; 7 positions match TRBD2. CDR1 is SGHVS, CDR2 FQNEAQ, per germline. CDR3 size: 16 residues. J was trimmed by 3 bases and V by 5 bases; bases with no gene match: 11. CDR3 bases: TGTGCCAGCAGCATGGGAGGGAGCGCGGTGACAGATACGCAGTATTTT. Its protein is CASSMGGSAVTDTQYF.

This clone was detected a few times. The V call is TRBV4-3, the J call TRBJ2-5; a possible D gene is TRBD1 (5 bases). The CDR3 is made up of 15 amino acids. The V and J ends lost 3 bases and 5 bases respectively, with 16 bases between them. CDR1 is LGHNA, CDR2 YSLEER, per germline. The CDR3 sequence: CASSQRNQGGETQYF. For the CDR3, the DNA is TGCGCCAGCAGCCAGCGGAATCAGGGTGGCGAGACCCAGTACTTC.

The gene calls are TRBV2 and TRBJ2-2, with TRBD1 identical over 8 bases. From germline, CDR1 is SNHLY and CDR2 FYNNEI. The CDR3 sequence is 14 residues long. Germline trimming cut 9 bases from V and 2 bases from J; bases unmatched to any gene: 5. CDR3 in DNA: TGTGCCAGTCGGGACAGGCATAACACCGGGGAGCTGTTTTTT. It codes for CASRDRHNTGELFF.

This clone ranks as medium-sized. The CDR3 DNA is TGTGCCAGCAGCCCCAACCAAAGGACAGAAAGGTATACTGGAAACACCATATATTTT. This translates into CASSPNQRTERYTGNTIYF. This chain joins TRBV7-9 and TRBJ1-3; a weak D match, TRBD1 (6 bases). Germline CDR1 and CDR2: SEHNR and FQNEAQ (reference sequence). Trimming left V 5 bases short and J 2 bases short, with 25 bases between. This CDR3 contains 19 residues.

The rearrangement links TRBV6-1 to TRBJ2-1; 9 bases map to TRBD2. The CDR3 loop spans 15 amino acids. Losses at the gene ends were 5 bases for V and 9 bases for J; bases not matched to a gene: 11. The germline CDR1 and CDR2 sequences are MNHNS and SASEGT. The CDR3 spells CASSHWREGPSEQFF. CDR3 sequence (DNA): TGTGCCAGCAGTCACTGGCGGGAGGGCCCCAGTGAGCAGTTCTTC.

DNA for the CDR3: TGTGCCAGCAGCGTTAGAGGGGGAGAGTCATTTGATACGCAGTATTTT. The encoded protein is CASSVRGGESFDTQYF. The gene calls are TRBV9 and TRBJ2-3; possibly TRBD1 for D (6 bases). Trimming stripped 2 bases from V and 6 bases from J, with 19 bases between. The CDR3 is made up of 16 amino acids. Germline CDR1 is SGDLS and CDR2 is YYNGEE.

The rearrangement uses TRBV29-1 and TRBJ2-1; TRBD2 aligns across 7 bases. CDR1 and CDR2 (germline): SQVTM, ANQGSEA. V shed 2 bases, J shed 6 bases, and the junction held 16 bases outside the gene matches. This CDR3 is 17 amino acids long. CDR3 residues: CSVEKTWPSGSLNEQFF. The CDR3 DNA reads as TGCAGCGTTGAAAAAACCTGGCCTAGCGGATCCCTCAATGAGCAGTTCTTC.

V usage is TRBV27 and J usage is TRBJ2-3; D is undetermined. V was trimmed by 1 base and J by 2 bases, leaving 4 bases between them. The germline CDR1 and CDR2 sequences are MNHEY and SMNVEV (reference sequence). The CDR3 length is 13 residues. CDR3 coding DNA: TGTGCCAGCAGTTTATTGGCCACAGATACGCAGTATTTT. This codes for CASSLLATDTQYF.

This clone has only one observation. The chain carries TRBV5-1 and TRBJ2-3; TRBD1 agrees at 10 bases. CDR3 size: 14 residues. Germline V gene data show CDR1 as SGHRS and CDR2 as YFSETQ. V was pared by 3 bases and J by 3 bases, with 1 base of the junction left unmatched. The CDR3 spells CASSSGQGTDTQYF. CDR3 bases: TGCGCCAGCAGCTCGGGACAGGGGACAGATACGCAGTATTTT.

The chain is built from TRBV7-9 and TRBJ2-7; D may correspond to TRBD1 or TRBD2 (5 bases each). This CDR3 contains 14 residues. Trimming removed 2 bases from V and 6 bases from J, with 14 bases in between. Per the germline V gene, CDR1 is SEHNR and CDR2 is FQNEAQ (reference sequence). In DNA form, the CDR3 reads TGTGCCAGCAGCTTATCTGGGGGAGCAGCCGAGCAGTACTTC. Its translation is CASSLSGGAAEQYF.

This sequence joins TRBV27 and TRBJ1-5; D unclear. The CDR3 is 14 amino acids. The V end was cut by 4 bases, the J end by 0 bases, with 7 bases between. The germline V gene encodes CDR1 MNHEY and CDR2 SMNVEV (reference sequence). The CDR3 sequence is CASSSQISNQPQHF. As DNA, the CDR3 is TGTGCCAGCAGTTCCCAGATTAGCAATCAGCCCCAGCATTTT.

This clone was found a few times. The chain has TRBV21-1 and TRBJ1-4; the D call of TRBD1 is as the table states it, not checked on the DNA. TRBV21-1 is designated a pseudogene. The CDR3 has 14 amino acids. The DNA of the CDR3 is TGTGCCAGCAGCTTCCAGACAGGGGGGGAAAAACTGTTTTTT. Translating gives CASSFQTGGEKLFF.

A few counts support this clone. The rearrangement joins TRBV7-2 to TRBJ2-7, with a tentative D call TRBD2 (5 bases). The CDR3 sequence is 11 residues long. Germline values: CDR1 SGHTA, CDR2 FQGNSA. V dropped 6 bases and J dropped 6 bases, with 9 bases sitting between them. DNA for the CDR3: TGTGCCAGCAGTACGGGAAGCGAGCAGTACTTC. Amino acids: CASSTGSEQYF.

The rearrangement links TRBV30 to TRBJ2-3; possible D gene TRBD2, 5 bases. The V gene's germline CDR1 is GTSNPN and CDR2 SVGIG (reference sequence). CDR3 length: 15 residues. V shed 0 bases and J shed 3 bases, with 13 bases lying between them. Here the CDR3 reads CAWSVASTPTDTQYF. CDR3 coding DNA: TGTGCCTGGAGTGTAGCTAGCACCCCTACAGATACGCAGTATTTT.

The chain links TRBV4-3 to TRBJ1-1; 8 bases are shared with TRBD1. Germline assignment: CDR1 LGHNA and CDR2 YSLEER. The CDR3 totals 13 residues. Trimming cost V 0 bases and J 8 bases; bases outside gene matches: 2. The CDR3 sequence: CASSQDRTGEAFF. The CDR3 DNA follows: TGCGCCAGCAGCCAAGATCGGACAGGGGAAGCTTTCTTT.

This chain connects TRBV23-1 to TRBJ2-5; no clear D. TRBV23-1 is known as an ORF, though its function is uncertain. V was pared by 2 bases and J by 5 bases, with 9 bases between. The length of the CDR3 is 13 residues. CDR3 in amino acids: CASSQHRGETQYF. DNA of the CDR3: TGCGCCAGCAGTCAACACCGTGGGGAGACCCAGTACTTC.

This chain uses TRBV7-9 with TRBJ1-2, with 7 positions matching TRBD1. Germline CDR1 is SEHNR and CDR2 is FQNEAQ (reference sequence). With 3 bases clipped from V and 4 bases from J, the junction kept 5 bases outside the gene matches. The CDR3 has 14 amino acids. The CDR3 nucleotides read TGTGCCAGCAGCTTTGATCAGGGGGTCTATGGCTACACCTTC. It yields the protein CASSFDQGVYGYTF.

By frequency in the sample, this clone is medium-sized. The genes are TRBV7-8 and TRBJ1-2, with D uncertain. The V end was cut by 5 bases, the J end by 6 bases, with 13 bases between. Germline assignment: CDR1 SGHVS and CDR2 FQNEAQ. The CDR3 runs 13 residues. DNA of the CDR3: TGTGCCAGCAGCCCTAGCCCCACAGATGGCTACACCTTC. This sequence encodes CASSPSPTDGYTF.

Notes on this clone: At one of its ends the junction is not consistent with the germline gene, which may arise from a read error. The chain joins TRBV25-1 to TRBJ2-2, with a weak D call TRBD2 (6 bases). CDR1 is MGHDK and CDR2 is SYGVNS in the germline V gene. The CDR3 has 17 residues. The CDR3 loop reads CASSSWSSGMNAGELFF. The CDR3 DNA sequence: TGTGCCAGCAGTTCGTGGAGTAGCGGTATGAACGCCGGGGAGCTGTTTTTT.

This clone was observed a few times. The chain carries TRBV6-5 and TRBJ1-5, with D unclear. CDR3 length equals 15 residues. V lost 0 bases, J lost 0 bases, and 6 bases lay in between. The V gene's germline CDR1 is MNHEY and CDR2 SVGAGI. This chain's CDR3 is CASSYSHLSNQPQHF. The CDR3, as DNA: TGTGCCAGCAGTTACTCCCACCTTAGCAATCAGCCCCAGCATTTT.

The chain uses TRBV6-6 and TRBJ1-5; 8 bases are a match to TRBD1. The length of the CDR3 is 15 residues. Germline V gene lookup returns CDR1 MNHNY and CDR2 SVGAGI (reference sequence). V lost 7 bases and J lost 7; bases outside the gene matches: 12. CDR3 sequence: CASIVDRGYGQPQHF. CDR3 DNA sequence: TGTGCCAGCATAGTAGACAGGGGATATGGACAGCCCCAGCATTTT.

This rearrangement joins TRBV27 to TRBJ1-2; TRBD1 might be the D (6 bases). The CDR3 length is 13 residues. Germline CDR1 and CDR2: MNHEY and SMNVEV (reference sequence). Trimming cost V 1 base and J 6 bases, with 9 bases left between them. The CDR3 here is CASSLLGGDGYTF. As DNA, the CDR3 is TGTGCCAGCAGTTTATTGGGGGGCGATGGCTACACCTTC.

The CDR3 is CASSLRYGVDEQFF. The CDR3 nucleotides are TGTGCCAGCAGTTTAAGGTACGGAGTCGATGAGCAGTTCTTC. The V gene is TRBV27, the J gene TRBJ2-1, with D unresolved. CDR1 is MNHEY, CDR2 SMNVEV, per germline (reference sequence). The CDR3 consists of 14 residues. V was pared by 2 bases and J by 8 bases, with 13 bases between.

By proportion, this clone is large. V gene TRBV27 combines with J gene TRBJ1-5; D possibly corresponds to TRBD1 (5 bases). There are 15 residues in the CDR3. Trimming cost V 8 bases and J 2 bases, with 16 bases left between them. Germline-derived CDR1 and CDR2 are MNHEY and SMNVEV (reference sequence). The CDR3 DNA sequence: TGTGCCAGCGGACCCGCTGGGGGGGGCAATCAGCCCCAGCATTTT. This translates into CASGPAGGGNQPQHF.

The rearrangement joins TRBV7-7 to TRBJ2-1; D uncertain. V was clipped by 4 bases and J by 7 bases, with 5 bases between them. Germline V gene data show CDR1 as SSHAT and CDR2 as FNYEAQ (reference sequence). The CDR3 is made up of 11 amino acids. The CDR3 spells CASSSGNEQFF. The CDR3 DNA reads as TGTGCCAGCAGCTCCGGGAATGAGCAGTTCTTC. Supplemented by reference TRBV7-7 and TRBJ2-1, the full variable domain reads GAGVSQSPRYKVTKRGQDVTLRCDPISSHATLYWYQQALGQGPEFLTYFNYEAQPDKSGLPSDRFSAERPEGSISTLTIQRTEQRDSAMYRCASSSGNEQFFGPGTRLTVL.

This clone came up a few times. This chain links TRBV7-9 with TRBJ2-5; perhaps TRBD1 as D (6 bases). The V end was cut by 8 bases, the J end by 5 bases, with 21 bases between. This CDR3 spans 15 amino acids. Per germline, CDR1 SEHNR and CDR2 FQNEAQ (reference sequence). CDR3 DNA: TGTGCCAGCGTAGCCAAGGGGCACAGGGTGGAGACCCAGTACTTC. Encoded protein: CASVAKGHRVETQYF. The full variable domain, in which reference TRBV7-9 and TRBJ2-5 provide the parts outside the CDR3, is DTGVSQNPRHKITKRGQNVTFRCDPISEHNRLYWYRQTLGQGPEFLTYFQNEAQLEKSRLLSDRFSAERPKGSFSTLEIQRTEQGDSAMYLCASVAKGHRVETQYFGPGTRLLVL.

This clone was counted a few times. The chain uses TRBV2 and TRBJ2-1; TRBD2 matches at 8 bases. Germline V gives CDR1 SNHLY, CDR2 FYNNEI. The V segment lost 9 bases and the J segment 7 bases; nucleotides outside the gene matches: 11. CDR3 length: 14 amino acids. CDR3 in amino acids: CASTPGLGRNEQFF. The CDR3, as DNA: TGTGCCAGTACGCCGGGACTAGGGAGGAATGAGCAGTTCTTC.